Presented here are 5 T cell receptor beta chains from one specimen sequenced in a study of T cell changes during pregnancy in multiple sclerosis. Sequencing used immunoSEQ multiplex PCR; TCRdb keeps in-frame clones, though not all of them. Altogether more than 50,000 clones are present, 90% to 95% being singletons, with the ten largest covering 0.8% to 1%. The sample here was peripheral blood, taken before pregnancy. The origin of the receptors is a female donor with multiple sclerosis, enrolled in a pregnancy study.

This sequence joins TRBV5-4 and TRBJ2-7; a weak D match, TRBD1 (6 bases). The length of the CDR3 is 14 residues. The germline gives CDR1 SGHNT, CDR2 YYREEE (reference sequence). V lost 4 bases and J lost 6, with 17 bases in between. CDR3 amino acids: CASSPQTGFGEQYF. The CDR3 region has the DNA TGTGCCAGCAGCCCCCAGACAGGATTCGGCGAGCAGTACTTC.

Here the CDR3 reads CASRGLLTEAFF. The CDR3 DNA reads TGTGCCTCGAGGGGGCTCCTCACTGAAGCTTTCTTT. This chain joins TRBV30 and TRBJ1-1, with 7 bases lining up with TRBD1. V was clipped by 7 bases and J by 4 bases; unmatched bases: 6. The CDR3 totals 12 residues. Germline V lookup: CDR1 GTSNPN, CDR2 SVGIG (reference sequence). The full variable domain, completed using reference TRBV30 and TRBJ1-1, is SQTIHQWPATLVQPVGSPLSLECTVEGTSNPNLYWYRQAAGRGLQLLFYSVGIGQISSEVPQNLSASRPQDRQFILSSKKLLLSDSGFYLCASRGLLTEAFFGQGTRLTVV.

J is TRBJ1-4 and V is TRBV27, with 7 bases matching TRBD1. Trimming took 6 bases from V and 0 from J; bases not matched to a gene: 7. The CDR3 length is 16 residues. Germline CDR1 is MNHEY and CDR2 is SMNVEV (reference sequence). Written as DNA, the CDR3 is TGTGCCAGCAGGGGGACAGCCTTTGCAACTAATGAAAAACTGTTTTTT. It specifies CASRGTAFATNEKLFF. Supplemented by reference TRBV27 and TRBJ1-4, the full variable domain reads EAQVTQNPRYLITVTGKKLTVTCSQNMNHEYMSWYRQDPGLGLRQIYYSMNVEVTDKGDVPEGYKVSRKEKRNFPLILESPSPNQTSLYFCASRGTAFATNEKLFFGSGTQLSVL.

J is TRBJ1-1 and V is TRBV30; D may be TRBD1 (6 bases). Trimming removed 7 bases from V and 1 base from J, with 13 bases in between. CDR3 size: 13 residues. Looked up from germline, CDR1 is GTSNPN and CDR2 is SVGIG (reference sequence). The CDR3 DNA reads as TGTGCCTCGATTAGGGGGAGGAACACTGAAGCTTTCTTT. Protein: CASIRGRNTEAFF.

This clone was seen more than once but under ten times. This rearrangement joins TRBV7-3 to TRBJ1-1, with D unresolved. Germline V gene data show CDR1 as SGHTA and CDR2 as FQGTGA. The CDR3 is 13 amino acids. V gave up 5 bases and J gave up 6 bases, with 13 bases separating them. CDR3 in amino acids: CASSLVRGAEAFF. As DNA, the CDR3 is TGTGCCAGCAGCCTCGTGAGAGGTGCTGAAGCTTTCTTT.